A single sample gave rise to the 17 T cell receptor beta chains below, sequenced in a study of T cell changes during pregnancy in multiple sclerosis. The repertoire was sequenced with immunoSEQ multiplex PCR; TCRdb's copy has only in-frame clones and lacks some. The sample has 55,000 to 80,000 clones; around 93% are singletons. The specimen was CD8+ T cells from peripheral blood mononuclear cells, collected in the second trimester of pregnancy. Receptors originate from a female donor with multiple sclerosis, enrolled in a pregnancy study.

The chain recombines TRBV27 with TRBJ2-5; the D gene is possibly TRBD2 (6 bases). TRBJ2-7 explains the end of the DNA better; the J call may be wrong. The CDR3 consists of 13 residues. The germline gives CDR1 MNHEY, CDR2 SMNVEV (reference sequence). The CDR3 nucleotides read TGTGCCAGCAGTTTCGGGACTGACTACGAGCAGTACTTC. Protein sequence: CASSFGTDYEQYF.

The chain couples TRBV9 to TRBJ2-3; no clear D gene. Trimming stripped 0 bases from V and 4 bases from J, with 18 bases between. CDR1 is SGDLS and CDR2 is YYNGEE in the germline V gene. The CDR3 totals 17 residues. The CDR3 here is CASSVEARSVISDTQYF. CDR3 bases: TGTGCCAGCAGCGTAGAGGCTAGATCGGTAATCTCAGATACGCAGTATTTT. Variable domain in full (rest from reference TRBV9 and TRBJ2-3): DSGVTQTPKHLITATGQRVTLRCSPRSGDLSVYWYQQSLDQGLQFLIQYYNGEERAKGNILERFSAQQFPDLHSELNLSSLELGDSALYFCASSVEARSVISDTQYFGPGTRLTVL.

The CDR3: CASTFLAGGEQFF. In DNA, the CDR3 is TGTGCCAGCACGTTTCTAGCGGGAGGTGAGCAGTTCTTC. The rearrangement uses TRBV2 and TRBJ2-1; 11 bases are a match to TRBD2. This CDR3 is built from 13 residues. V shed 7 bases, J shed 9 bases, and the junction held 5 bases outside the gene matches. From germline, CDR1 is SNHLY and CDR2 FYNNEI.

The rearrangement uses TRBV7-9 and TRBJ2-7; 7 nucleotides align to TRBD1. The ends lost 2 bases at V and 2 bases at J; junction bases unmatched: 3. The CDR3 sequence is 14 residues long. Germline CDR1 SEHNR, CDR2 FQNEAQ (reference sequence). The CDR3 sequence: CASSLPGQPYEQYF. DNA of the CDR3: TGTGCCAGCAGCTTACCGGGACAGCCCTACGAGCAGTACTTC. The whole variable domain, remainder taken from reference TRBV7-9 and TRBJ2-7, is DTGVSQNPRHKITKRGQNVTFRCDPISEHNRLYWYRQTLGQGPEFLTYFQNEAQLEKSRLLSDRFSAERPKGSFSTLEIQRTEQGDSAMYLCASSLPGQPYEQYFGPGTRLTVT.

The CDR3 DNA reads as TGTGCCGGACGATCAGGGGAAGTTAATGAAAAACTGTTTTTT. Protein sequence: CAGRSGEVNEKLFF. The chain combines TRBV2 with TRBJ1-4, with D tentatively TRBD1 (6 bases). This CDR3 is 14 amino acids long. V was clipped by 11 bases and J by 4 bases, with 17 bases between them. The V gene's germline CDR1 is SNHLY and CDR2 FYNNEI.

The rearrangement joins TRBV5-4 to TRBJ2-7, with 7 bases aligning to TRBD2. Germline V lookup: CDR1 SGHNT, CDR2 YYREEE (reference sequence). Unmatched junction bases numbered 3, after V lost 2 bases and J lost 1 base. The CDR3 is 14 residues long. CDR3 in DNA: TGTGCCAGCAGCTTTTCTAGCGGTTCCTACGAGCAGTACTTC. As protein: CASSFSSGSYEQYF.

This clone was found once. This chain connects TRBV27 to TRBJ2-5; TRBD1 might be the D (6 bases). With 5 bases removed from V and 4 bases from J, the gap between germline ends came to 14 bases. CDR3 length: 14 residues. The germline gives CDR1 MNHEY, CDR2 SMNVEV (reference sequence). CDR3: CASSPTGLGETQYF. CDR3 in DNA: TGTGCCAGCAGTCCTACAGGGTTAGGAGAGACCCAGTACTTC.

For this clone: Its ends do not fully match the called genes, so a read error is possible. V and J are TRBV28 and TRBJ2-7; 11 nucleotides agree with TRBD2. The CDR3 consists of 17 residues. Germline CDR1 is MDHEN and CDR2 is SYDVKM. CDR3 loop: CASRLSGLAALPYEQYF. The CDR3 DNA follows: TGTGCCAGCAGATTATCGGGACTAGCGGCCTTACCCTACGAGCAGTACTTC.

The chain recombines TRBV9 with TRBJ1-2; D is unclear. CDR3 length: 11 amino acids. Trimming removed 4 bases from V and 7 bases from J, with 8 bases in between. Germline-derived CDR1 and CDR2 are SGDLS and YYNGEE. CDR3: CASSPNSGYTF. In nucleotides, the CDR3 is TGTGCCAGCAGCCCCAATAGTGGCTACACCTTC.

This clone appeared once. This chain uses TRBV27 with TRBJ2-1, with 8 bases fitting TRBD2. V was pared by 2 bases and J by 5 bases, with 2 bases of the junction left unmatched. The CDR3 totals 14 residues. Looked up from germline, CDR1 is MNHEY and CDR2 is SMNVEV (reference sequence). CDR3 amino acids: CASSLPTSDNEQFF. CDR3 nucleotides: TGTGCCAGCAGTTTACCGACTAGCGACAATGAGCAGTTCTTC.

The V gene is TRBV7-9, the J gene TRBJ2-2; D possibly corresponds to TRBD1 (6 bases). The CDR3 is 16 amino acids. CDR1 is SEHNR and CDR2 is FQNEAQ in the germline V gene (reference sequence). V lost 5 bases, J lost 0 bases, and 13 bases lay in between. CDR3 sequence: CASSPPGHSNTGELFF. CDR3 sequence (DNA): TGTGCCAGCAGCCCGCCGGGACACTCGAACACCGGGGAGCTGTTTTTT.

This clone came up once. This sequence joins TRBV13 and TRBJ1-1, with D maybe TRBD1 (5 bases). Deletions cut 0 bases from V and 6 bases from J, with 14 bases between. This CDR3 comprises 15 residues. Germline V gene sequence: CDR1 PRHDT, CDR2 FYEKMQ (reference sequence). CDR3 sequence: CASSLGRQFNAEAFF. CDR3 DNA: TGTGCCAGCAGCTTAGGTAGACAGTTTAACGCTGAAGCTTTCTTT.

The chain carries TRBV19 and TRBJ1-2; D unresolved. Deletions cut 3 bases from V and 5 bases from J, with 7 bases between. The germline CDR1 and CDR2 sequences are LNHDA and SQIVND (reference sequence). The CDR3 is made up of 12 amino acids. Here the CDR3 DNA reads TGTGCCAGTAGTATTCGAGGTTATGGCTACACCTTC. Translated, it gives CASSIRGYGYTF.

This clone turned up a few times. V gene TRBV4-2 combines with J gene TRBJ2-7; D possibly corresponds to TRBD2 (6 bases). V gave up 1 base and J gave up 0 bases, with 10 bases separating them. Germline-derived CDR1 and CDR2 are LGHNA and YNFKEQ. The CDR3 loop spans 15 amino acids. The CDR3 nucleotides read TGTGCCAGCAGCCAAGGGGGGGACGGCTCCTACGAGCAGTACTTC. It specifies CASSQGGDGSYEQYF.

The chain couples TRBV7-9 to TRBJ1-4; TRBD1 might be the D (6 bases). Trimming pared 5 bases from V and 7 bases from J, leaving 17 bases between. The CDR3 spans 15 residues. From germline, CDR1 is SEHNR and CDR2 FQNEAQ (reference sequence). The CDR3 sequence: CASSPTGRYGEKLFF. The CDR3 nucleotides read TGTGCCAGCAGCCCTACAGGGCGTTACGGTGAAAAACTGTTTTTT. Using reference TRBV7-9 and TRBJ1-4 for the parts outside the CDR3, the full variable domain is DTGVSQNPRHKITKRGQNVTFRCDPISEHNRLYWYRQTLGQGPEFLTYFQNEAQLEKSRLLSDRFSAERPKGSFSTLEIQRTEQGDSAMYLCASSPTGRYGEKLFFGSGTQLSVL.

The rearrangement uses TRBV27 and TRBJ2-2; 10 nucleotides line up with TRBD1. Trimming removed 5 bases from V and 6 bases from J; junction bases left unmatched: 15. There are 18 residues in the CDR3. Germline values: CDR1 MNHEY, CDR2 SMNVEV (reference sequence). The CDR3 sequence: CASSPTAYRGQGAGELFF. CDR3 sequence (DNA): TGTGCCAGCAGTCCTACGGCCTATAGAGGACAGGGGGCCGGGGAGCTGTTTTTT.

The rearrangement links TRBV27 to TRBJ2-5, with TRBD1 matching 7 bases. This CDR3 is 16 amino acids long. The germline gives CDR1 MNHEY, CDR2 SMNVEV (reference sequence). V dropped 3 bases and J dropped 2; count of bases not matched to a gene: 9. CDR3 region: CASSFNQGEMQETQYF. The CDR3 DNA sequence: TGTGCCAGCAGTTTTAATCAGGGGGAGATGCAAGAGACCCAGTACTTC.